Each of the 10 T cell receptor beta chains below was sequenced from the same sample in a study of T cells in Graves' hyperthyroidism and ophthalmopathy. Amplification targeted TCR beta CDR3 regions from RNA transcripts. The TCR CDR3 first-round RT-PCR relied on the HTBI primer set. Via MiXCR, TCRdb re-called the multiplex PCR reads, giving one row per CDR3 protein. Altogether hundreds of thousands of distinct CDR3 sequences are present, under 15% being singletons, with the ten largest covering over 10%. Material for sequencing was blood. These receptors originate from a man between 18 and 29 years old with Graves' ophthalmopathy.

V gene TRBV7-3 combines with J gene TRBJ2-6; 8 bases match TRBD1. Trimming removed 3 bases from V and 0 bases from J; junction bases left unmatched: 10. There are 19 residues in the CDR3. CDR1 is SGHTA and CDR2 is FQGTGA in the germline V gene. The CDR3 bases are TGTGCCAGCAGCTTTGGGGGACAGGAAACGTACTCTGGGGCCAACGTCCTGACTTTC. Its protein is CASSFGGQETYSGANVLTF.

This clonotype was seen at least ten times. The chain employs TRBV28 and TRBJ1-1; D may be TRBD1 (6 bases). Deletions cut 4 bases from V and 9 bases from J, with 15 bases between. The CDR3 is 13 residues long. Germline CDR1 MDHEN, CDR2 SYDVKM. CDR3 nucleotide sequence: TGTGCCAGCAGTTCAGGACAGACAGCCCAAGCTTTCTTT. Protein sequence: CASSSGQTAQAFF.

Details on this clonotype: A read error may account for a junction end that differs from germline. The chain couples TRBV27 to TRBJ1-5; D unresolved. CDR1 is MNHEY and CDR2 is SMNVEV in the germline V gene (reference sequence). The CDR3 sequence is 13 residues long. The CDR3 protein is CASTLSFNQLQHF. CDR3 coding DNA: TGTGCCAGCACCCTCAGCTTCAATCAGCTCCAGCATTTT.

The V and J genes are TRBV6-1 and TRBJ2-2; no clear D gene. Germline V gene sequence: CDR1 MNHNS, CDR2 SASEGT. The CDR3 sequence is 13 residues long. Trimming left V 5 bases short and J 5 bases short, with 9 bases between. CDR3 region: CASSSPMTGELFF. CDR3 nucleotides: TGTGCCAGCAGTTCCCCGATGACCGGGGAGCTGTTTTTT.

The chain recombines TRBV12-3 or TRBV12-4 with TRBJ1-5, with a weak D call TRBD1 (5 bases). The CDR3 is 15 residues long. V lost 3 bases to trimming and J lost 0 bases, with 9 bases between them. The CDR3 here is CASSLGLNSNQPQHF. The CDR3 DNA sequence: TGTGCCAGCAGTTTGGGGCTCAATAGCAATCAGCCCCAGCATTTT.

There are many counts of this clonotype. The V gene is TRBV4-1, the J gene TRBJ2-3; D remains ambiguous. Deletions cut 1 base from V and 1 base from J, with 6 bases between. This CDR3 region has 14 residues. Germline V gene sequence: CDR1 MGHRA, CDR2 YSYEKL. The CDR3 nucleotides read TGCGCCAGCAGCCAAGTACCGGGCACAGATACGCAGTATTTT. It translates to CASSQVPGTDTQYF.

This chain joins TRBV6-5 and TRBJ1-2; tentatively, D is TRBD1 (5 bases). Between the trimmed V and J ends, which lost 11 bases and 7 bases, there was a span of 20 bases. The CDR3 loop spans 13 amino acids. CDR1 is MNHEY and CDR2 is SVGAGI in the germline V gene. The CDR3 DNA is TGTGCCGGCACCCGCGGGGCTCAGGGTGGCTACACCTTC. It is translated as CAGTRGAQGGYTF.

This clonotype turned up a few times. J is TRBJ1-4 and V is TRBV9; 7 bases agree with TRBD1. This CDR3 region has 17 residues. Germline trimming cut 1 base from V and 5 bases from J; bases unmatched to any gene: 11. Per germline, CDR1 SGDLS and CDR2 YYNGEE. The CDR3 here is CASSVTLPTGKNEKLFF. The DNA of the CDR3 is TGTGCCAGCAGCGTAACACTTCCGACAGGGAAAAATGAAAAACTGTTTTTT.

The gene calls are TRBV5-1 and TRBJ2-1; 9 nucleotides align to TRBD1. V dropped 2 bases and J dropped 0; count of bases not matched to a gene: 9. This CDR3 comprises 18 residues. CDR1 and CDR2 (germline): SGHRS, YFSETQ. The CDR3 DNA follows: TGCGCCAGCAGCTTATCCACCGGGACAGGGCTCTCCTACAATGAGCAGTTCTTC. Translation: CASSLSTGTGLSYNEQFF.

Details on this clonotype: This may be a read error: a much more frequent sequence differs by one nucleotide. The J gene is TRBJ1-3, the V gene TRBV12-3 or TRBV12-4; no firm D call. CDR3 length: 15 amino acids. The CDR3 spells CASSLVGISGNTISF. Here the CDR3 DNA reads TGTGCCAGCAGTTTAGTAGGCATCTCTGGAAACACCATATCTTTT.